These 23 T cell receptor beta chains were sequenced from one sample in a study of T cell repertoires in cytomegalovirus infection. No antigen is known for these receptors. Using its own MiXCR run on the reads, TCRdb lists one record per CDR3 protein. The data hold about 310,000 distinct CDR3 sequences, with 25% observed a single time. The sequences come from cultured PBMCs, collected from culture after CMV antigen stimulation. The receptors stem from a human donor in good health (CMV status not recorded). Some clones in this sample may be carry-over from other donors' samples.

This clonotype has only a few counts. V usage is TRBV6-1 and J usage is TRBJ2-7; TRBD1 matches 8 bases. The J segment lost 2 bases and the V segment lost 5 bases, leaving 2 bases of the junction unmatched. CDR3 length equals 13 residues. The germline gives CDR1 MNHNS, CDR2 SASEGT. The DNA for the CDR3 is TGTGCCAGCAGTACACAGGGGGCCTACGAGCAGTACGTC. It yields the protein CASSTQGAYEQYV.

This clonotype was counted between two and nine times. The chain uses TRBV7-6 and TRBJ2-7; D is possibly TRBD2 (5 bases). The CDR3 is made up of 15 amino acids. Germline lookup yields CDR1 SGHVS and CDR2 FNYEAQ. Trimming removed 5 bases from V and 2 bases from J, with 16 bases in between. CDR3 region: CASSTGISHPYEQYF. The CDR3 DNA is TGTGCCAGCAGCACCGGGATCTCCCATCCCTACGAGCAGTACTTC.

This clonotype was observed at least ten times. The chain combines TRBV6-5 with TRBJ2-5; TRBD2 is a possible D gene (7 bases). This CDR3 contains 19 residues. Germline CDR1 MNHEY, CDR2 SVGAGI. Trimming pared 0 bases from V and 1 base from J, leaving 21 bases between. CDR3 sequence (DNA): TGTGCCAGCAGTTACTCGAGCGGTTGGGACCGGGGGGCCCAAGAGACCCAGTACTTC. Translating gives CASSYSSGWDRGAQETQYF.

This clonotype was seen just once. The chain links TRBV6-2 or TRBV6-3 to TRBJ1-1, with a tentative D call TRBD1 (6 bases). The germline V and J ends were trimmed by 4 bases and 1 base, with 10 bases remaining between them. Germline V gene sequence: CDR1 MNHEY, CDR2 SVGEGT. There are 14 residues in the CDR3. DNA for the CDR3: TGTGCCAGCAGTTGGACAGACGGGAACACTGAAGCTTTCTTT. It is translated as CASSWTDGNTEAFF.

This clonotype was recorded a few times. The chain joins TRBV20-1 to TRBJ2-1; D not resolved. This CDR3 has 16 amino acids. Germline-derived CDR1 and CDR2 are DFQATT and SNEGSKA (reference sequence). The ends were cut back, 5 bases at V and 2 bases at J, with 19 bases in the middle. CDR3 nucleotide sequence: TGCAGTGCTGCACGGCCCGGGCTAACTCCCTACAATGAGCAGTTCTTC. It yields the protein CSAARPGLTPYNEQFF.

The V gene is TRBV6-2 or TRBV6-3, the J gene TRBJ1-5; 7 bases agree with TRBD1. With V trimmed by 2 bases and J by 0 bases, 10 bases remained unmatched. The CDR3 has 18 amino acids. Germline V CDR1 and CDR2: MNHEY, SVGEGT. The CDR3 loop is CASSYIMDRRISNQPQHF. As DNA, the CDR3 is TGTGCCAGCAGTTACATTATGGACAGGAGGATTAGCAATCAGCCCCAGCATTTT.

This clonotype has only one observation. The DNA for the CDR3 is TGTGCCAGCAGTCCCTCCCCTAGGGCGAACACCGGGGAGCTGTTTTTT. It yields the protein CASSPSPRANTGELFF. V gene TRBV6-2 or TRBV6-3 combines with J gene TRBJ2-2; D gene ambiguous. The CDR3 contains 16 residues. V lost 5 bases and J lost 0, with 13 bases in between. Germline V gives CDR1 MNHEY, CDR2 SVGEGT.

The rearrangement links TRBV11-2 to TRBJ2-3, with D perhaps TRBD1 (7 bases). The CDR3 sequence is 15 residues long. Per the germline V gene, CDR1 is SGHAT and CDR2 is FQNNGV. Trimming pared 5 bases from V and 7 bases from J, leaving 19 bases between. The CDR3 nucleotides are TGTGCCAGCAGCCCACCTTCCGCAGGGGGGCATACGCAGTATTTT. It yields the protein CASSPPSAGGHTQYF.

This rearrangement joins TRBV11-2 to TRBJ2-7, with unresolved D. The germline V gene has CDR1 SGHAT and CDR2 FQNNGV. V gave up 0 bases and J gave up 3 bases, with 15 bases separating them. This CDR3 is built from 16 residues. The CDR3 protein is CASSLDSQPIYYEQYV. In DNA, the CDR3 is TGTGCCAGCAGCTTAGATTCCCAACCCATATACTACGAGCAGTACGTC.

The chain links TRBV19 to TRBJ2-1, with 14 bases fitting TRBD2. V lost 11 bases and J lost 4; bases outside the gene matches: 4. Germline CDR1 reads LNHDA; CDR2 reads SQIVND (reference sequence). This CDR3 spans 14 amino acids. The CDR3: CASTSGGGYNEQFF. The CDR3 DNA reads as TGTGCCTCGACTAGCGGGGGGGGTTACAATGAGCAGTTCTTC.

The rearrangement uses TRBV19 and TRBJ1-5; tentatively, D is TRBD1 (5 bases). Looked up from germline, CDR1 is LNHDA and CDR2 is SQIVND (reference sequence). The CDR3 contains 15 residues. Trimming removed 5 bases at V and 1 base at J, with 12 bases between. CDR3 amino acids: CASSQEGRSNQPQHF. For the CDR3, the DNA is TGTGCCAGTAGTCAGGAGGGGAGGAGCAATCAGCCCCAGCATTTT.

This clonotype showed up just a few times. The chain couples TRBV6-5 to TRBJ1-5; D is ambiguous. The germline CDR1 and CDR2 sequences are MNHEY and SVGAGI. Trimming stripped 0 bases from V and 4 bases from J, with 10 bases between. The CDR3 is 15 amino acids. CDR3 sequence: CASSYSAIENQPQHF. In nucleotides, the CDR3 is TGTGCCAGCAGTTACTCGGCCATCGAGAATCAGCCCCAGCATTTT.

The chain couples TRBV5-6 to TRBJ2-1; D possibly matches TRBD1 or TRBD2 (5 bases each). The V gene lost 5 bases and the J gene lost 7 bases, with 19 bases spanning the gap. The germline gives CDR1 SGHDT, CDR2 YYEEEE. CDR3 length: 15 residues. The CDR3 nucleotides read TGTGCCAGCAGGGAACAGAGGGACCCGCCGAATGAGCAGTTCTTC. Translated: CASREQRDPPNEQFF.

DNA for the CDR3: TGCAGTGCTAGATCCGGGACAGACTATGGCTACACCTTC. It codes for CSARSGTDYGYTF. J is TRBJ1-2 and V is TRBV20-1; 7 bases match TRBD1. This CDR3 spans 13 amino acids. Germline CDR1 DFQATT, CDR2 SNEGSKA (reference sequence). Trimming took 2 bases from V and 3 from J; bases not matched to a gene: 3.

This clonotype occurred once. The genes are TRBV20-1 and TRBJ2-3; 13 bases line up with TRBD2. CDR3 length equals 13 residues. The trim removed 7 bases at V and 3 bases at J, leaving 1 base unmatched. Germline V gene sequence: CDR1 DFQATT, CDR2 SNEGSKA (reference sequence). Here the CDR3 reads CSGLAGGTDTQYF. CDR3 nucleotides: TGCAGTGGACTAGCGGGAGGTACAGATACGCAGTATTTT.

This sequence joins TRBV28 and TRBJ1-5; D not resolved. This CDR3 contains 12 residues. V lost 7 bases, J lost 4 bases, and 8 bases lay in between. The germline V gene has CDR1 MDHEN and CDR2 SYDVKM. The CDR3 region has the DNA TGTGCCAGCAACGGGTTAAATCAGCCCCAGCATTTT. Translated, it gives CASNGLNQPQHF.

CDR3 sequence (DNA): TGTGCCAGCCATTCCAGGGTTTTCTATGGCTACACCTTC. Protein sequence: CASHSRVFYGYTF. This chain joins TRBV19 and TRBJ1-2, with a possible D match to TRBD1 (5 bases). Germline V gene lookup returns CDR1 LNHDA and CDR2 SQIVND (reference sequence). Deletions cut 9 bases from V and 4 bases from J, with 15 bases between. The CDR3 has 13 residues.

This clonotype was counted only a few times. The rearrangement links TRBV28 to TRBJ1-2; TRBD1 is a possible D gene (6 bases). The V end was cut by 2 bases, the J end by 6 bases, with 16 bases between. The CDR3 is made up of 15 amino acids. Germline V lookup: CDR1 MDHEN, CDR2 SYDVKM. The chain's CDR3 is CASSLILGADDGYTF. CDR3 nucleotides: TGTGCCAGCAGTTTAATCCTGGGGGCTGATGATGGCTACACCTTC.

J is TRBJ2-7 and V is TRBV29-1, with 12 bases aligning to TRBD1. Trimming took 4 bases from V and 3 from J; bases not matched to a gene: 7. Germline CDR1 is SQVTM and CDR2 is ANQGSEA. The CDR3 extends over 15 amino acids. CDR3 loop: CSVGAGTGGHYEQYF. CDR3 coding DNA: TGCAGCGTTGGCGCCGGGACAGGGGGCCACTACGAGCAGTACTTC.

This clonotype came up a few times. The chain combines TRBV30 with TRBJ2-3; D is ambiguous. Germline V CDR1 and CDR2: GTSNPN, SVGIG (reference sequence). Deletions cut 4 bases from V and 5 bases from J, with 10 bases between. The CDR3 totals 12 residues. For the CDR3, the DNA is TGTGCCTGGACCCCATTAGGAGATACGCAGTATTTT. This codes for CAWTPLGDTQYF.

This clonotype was detected only a few times. V is TRBV4-3 and J is TRBJ1-2; TRBD1 aligns across 9 bases. Germline trimming cut 3 bases from V and 2 bases from J; bases unmatched to any gene: 7. The germline V gene encodes CDR1 LGHNA and CDR2 YSLEER. The CDR3 is 16 residues long. CDR3 DNA sequence: TGCGCCAGCAGCCATAAATGGGACAGGGAAAACTATGGCTACACCTTC. It yields the protein CASSHKWDRENYGYTF.

The V call is TRBV20-1, the J call TRBJ2-2; TRBD2 agrees at 8 bases. The CDR3 sequence is 17 residues long. V dropped 4 bases and J dropped 1; count of bases not matched to a gene: 11. From germline, CDR1 is DFQATT and CDR2 SNEGSKA (reference sequence). The CDR3 DNA reads as TGCAGTGCTAAAATCAGTTTAAGCGGGGGGAACACCGGGGAGCTGTTTTTT. This sequence encodes CSAKISLSGGNTGELFF.

This clonotype turned up a few times. The rearrangement links TRBV29-1 to TRBJ2-1; the D is unclear. This CDR3 is built from 15 residues. Germline CDR1 and CDR2: SQVTM and ANQGSEA. V was trimmed by 3 bases and J by 0 bases, leaving 12 bases between them. The CDR3 DNA is TGCAGCGTTGATCCCAGACAAAGCTCCTACAATGAGCAGTTCTTC. Its protein is CSVDPRQSSYNEQFF.